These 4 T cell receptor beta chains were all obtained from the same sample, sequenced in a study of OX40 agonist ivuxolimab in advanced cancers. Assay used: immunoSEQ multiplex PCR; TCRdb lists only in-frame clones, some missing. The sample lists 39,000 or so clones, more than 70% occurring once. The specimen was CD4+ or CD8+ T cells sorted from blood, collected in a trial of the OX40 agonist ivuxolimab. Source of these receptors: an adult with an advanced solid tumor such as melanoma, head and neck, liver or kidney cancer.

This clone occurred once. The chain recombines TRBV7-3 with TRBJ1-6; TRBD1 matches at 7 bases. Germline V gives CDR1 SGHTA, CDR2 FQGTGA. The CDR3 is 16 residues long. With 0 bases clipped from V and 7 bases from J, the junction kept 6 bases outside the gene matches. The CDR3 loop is CASSLTAGGVNSPLHF. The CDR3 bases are TGTGCCAGCAGCTTAACGGCAGGGGGAGTCAATTCACCCCTCCACTTT.

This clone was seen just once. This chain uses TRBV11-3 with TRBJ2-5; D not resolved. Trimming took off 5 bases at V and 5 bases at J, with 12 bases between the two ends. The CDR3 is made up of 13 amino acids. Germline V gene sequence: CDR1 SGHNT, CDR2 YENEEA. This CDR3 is CASSISWTETQYF. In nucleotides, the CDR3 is TGTGCCAGCAGCATCAGTTGGACGGAGACCCAGTACTTC.

CDR3 nucleotides: TGCAGCGTTGAAGAGCAAGAAGGAACTGAAGCTTTCTTT. This translates into CSVEEQEGTEAFF. The chain joins TRBV29-1 to TRBJ1-1; no clear D. Between the trimmed V and J ends, which lost 0 bases and 5 bases, there was a span of 10 bases. The CDR3 contains 13 residues. The germline gives CDR1 SQVTM, CDR2 ANQGSEA.

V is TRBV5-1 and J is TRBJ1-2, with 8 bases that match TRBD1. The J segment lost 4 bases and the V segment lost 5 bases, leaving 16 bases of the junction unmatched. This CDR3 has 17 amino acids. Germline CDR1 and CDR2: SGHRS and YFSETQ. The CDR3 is CASSKATSGGMPYGYTF. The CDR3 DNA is TGCGCCAGCAGTAAGGCTACCTCAGGGGGCATGCCCTATGGCTACACCTTC.